This TCR beta chain was sequenced for a study of T cells in Graves' hyperthyroidism and ophthalmopathy. Notes on the study in general: A median about 6.2 months before onset, the model predicted ophthalmopathy.

CDR3 length equals 13 residues. Germline V lookup: CDR1 MDHEN, CDR2 SYDVKM. Trimming at V came to 6 bases and at J to 7 bases, leaving 6 bases not matched to a gene. RNA transcripts provided the source from which TCR beta CDR3 regions were amplified. First-round RT-PCR targeting the TCR CDR3 was performed with the HTBI primer set. TCRdb re-called the multiplex PCR reads through MiXCR, storing one row per CDR3 protein. The table includes about 350,000 distinct CDR3 sequences, about 15% detected once. This clonotype has a count of ten or more. As yet, its antigen is unknown. V and J are TRBV28 and TRBJ1-5, with 7 nucleotides matching TRBD1. This TCR derives from a woman aged 25 to 45 with Graves' hyperthyroidism. The specimen was blood. DNA for the CDR3: TGTGCCAGCAGCACAGGGGTTTTACAGCCCCAGCATTTT. This gives the protein CASSTGVLQPQHF.